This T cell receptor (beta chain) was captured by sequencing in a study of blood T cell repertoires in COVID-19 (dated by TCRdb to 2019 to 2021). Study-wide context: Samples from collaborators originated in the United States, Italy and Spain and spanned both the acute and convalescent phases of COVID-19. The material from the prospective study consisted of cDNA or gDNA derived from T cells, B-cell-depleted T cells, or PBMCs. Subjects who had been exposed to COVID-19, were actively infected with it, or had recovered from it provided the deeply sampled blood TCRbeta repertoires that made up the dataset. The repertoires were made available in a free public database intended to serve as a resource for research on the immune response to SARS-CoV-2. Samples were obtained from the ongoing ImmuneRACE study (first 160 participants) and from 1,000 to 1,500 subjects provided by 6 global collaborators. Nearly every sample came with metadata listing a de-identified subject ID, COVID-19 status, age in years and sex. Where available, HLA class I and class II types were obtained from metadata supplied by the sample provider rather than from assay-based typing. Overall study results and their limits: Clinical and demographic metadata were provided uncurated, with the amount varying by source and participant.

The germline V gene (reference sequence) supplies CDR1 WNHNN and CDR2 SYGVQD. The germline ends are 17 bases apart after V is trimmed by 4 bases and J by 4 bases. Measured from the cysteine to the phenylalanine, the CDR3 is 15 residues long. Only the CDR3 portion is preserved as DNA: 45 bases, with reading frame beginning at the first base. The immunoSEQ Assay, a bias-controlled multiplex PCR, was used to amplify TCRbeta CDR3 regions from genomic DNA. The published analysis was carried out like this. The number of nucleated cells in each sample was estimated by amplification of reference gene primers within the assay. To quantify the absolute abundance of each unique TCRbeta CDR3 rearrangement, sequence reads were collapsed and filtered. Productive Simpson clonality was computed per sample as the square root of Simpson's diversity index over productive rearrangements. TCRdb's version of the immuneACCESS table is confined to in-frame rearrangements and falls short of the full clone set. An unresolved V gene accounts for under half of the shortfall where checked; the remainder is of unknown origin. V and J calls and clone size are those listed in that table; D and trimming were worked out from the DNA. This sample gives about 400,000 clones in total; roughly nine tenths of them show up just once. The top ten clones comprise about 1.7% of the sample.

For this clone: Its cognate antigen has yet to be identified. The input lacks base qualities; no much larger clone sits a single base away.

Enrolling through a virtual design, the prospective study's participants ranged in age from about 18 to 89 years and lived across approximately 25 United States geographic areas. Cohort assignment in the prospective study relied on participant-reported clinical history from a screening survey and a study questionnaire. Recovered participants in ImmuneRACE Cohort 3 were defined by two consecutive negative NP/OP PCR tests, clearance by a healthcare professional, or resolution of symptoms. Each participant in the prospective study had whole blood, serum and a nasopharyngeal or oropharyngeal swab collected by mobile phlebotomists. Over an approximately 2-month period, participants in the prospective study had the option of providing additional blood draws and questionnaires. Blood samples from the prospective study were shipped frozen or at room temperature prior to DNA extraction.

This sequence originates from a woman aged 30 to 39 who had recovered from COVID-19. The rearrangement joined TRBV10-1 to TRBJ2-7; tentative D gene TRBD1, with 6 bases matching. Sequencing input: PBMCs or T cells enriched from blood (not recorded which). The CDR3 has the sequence CASSGTVGEFYEQYF. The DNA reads TGCGCCAGCAGTGGGACAGTAGGGGAGTTTTACGAGCAGTACTTC.